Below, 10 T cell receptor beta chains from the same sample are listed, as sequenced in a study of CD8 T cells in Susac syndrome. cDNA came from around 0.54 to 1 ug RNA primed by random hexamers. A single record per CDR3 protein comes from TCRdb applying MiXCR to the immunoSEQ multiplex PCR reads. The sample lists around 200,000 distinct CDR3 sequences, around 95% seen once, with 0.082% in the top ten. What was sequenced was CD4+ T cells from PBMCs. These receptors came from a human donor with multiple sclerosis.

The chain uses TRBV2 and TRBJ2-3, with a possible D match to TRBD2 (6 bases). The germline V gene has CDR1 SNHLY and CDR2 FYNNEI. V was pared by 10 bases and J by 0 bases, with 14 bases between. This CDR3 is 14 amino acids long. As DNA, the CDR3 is TGTGCCACCCTAGGACTACCAAGCACAGATACGCAGTATTTT. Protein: CATLGLPSTDTQYF.

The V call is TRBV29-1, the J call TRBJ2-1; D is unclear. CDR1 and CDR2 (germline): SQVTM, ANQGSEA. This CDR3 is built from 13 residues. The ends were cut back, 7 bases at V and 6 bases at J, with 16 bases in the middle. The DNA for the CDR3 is TGCAGCGATCGACCCGCCGTAGGCAATGAGCAGTTCTTC. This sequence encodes CSDRPAVGNEQFF.

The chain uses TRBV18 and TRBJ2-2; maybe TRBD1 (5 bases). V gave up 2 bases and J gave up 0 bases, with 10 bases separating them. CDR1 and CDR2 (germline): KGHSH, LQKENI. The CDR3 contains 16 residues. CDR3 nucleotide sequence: TGTGCCAGCTCACCAAAACAGGCCGCGAACACCGGGGAGCTGTTTTTT. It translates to CASSPKQAANTGELFF.

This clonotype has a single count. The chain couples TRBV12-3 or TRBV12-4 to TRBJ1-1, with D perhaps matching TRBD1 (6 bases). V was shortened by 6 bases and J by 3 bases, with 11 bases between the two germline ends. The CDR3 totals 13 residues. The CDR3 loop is CASSRDRYTEAFF. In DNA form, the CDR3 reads TGTGCCAGCAGCCGAGACAGGTACACTGAAGCTTTCTTT.

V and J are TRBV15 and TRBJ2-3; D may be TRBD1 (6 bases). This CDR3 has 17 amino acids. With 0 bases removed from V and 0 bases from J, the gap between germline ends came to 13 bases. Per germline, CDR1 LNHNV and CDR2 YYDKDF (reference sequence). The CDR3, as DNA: TGTGCCACCAGCAGAGATTACAGGGATCGTAGCACAGATACGCAGTATTTT. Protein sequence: CATSRDYRDRSTDTQYF.

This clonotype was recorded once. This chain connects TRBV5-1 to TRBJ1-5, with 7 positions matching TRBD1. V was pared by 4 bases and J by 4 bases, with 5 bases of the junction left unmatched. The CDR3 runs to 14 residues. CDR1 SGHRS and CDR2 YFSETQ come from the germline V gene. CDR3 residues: CASSTGTENQPQHF. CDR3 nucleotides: TGCGCCAGCAGCACGGGGACAGAGAATCAGCCCCAGCATTTT.

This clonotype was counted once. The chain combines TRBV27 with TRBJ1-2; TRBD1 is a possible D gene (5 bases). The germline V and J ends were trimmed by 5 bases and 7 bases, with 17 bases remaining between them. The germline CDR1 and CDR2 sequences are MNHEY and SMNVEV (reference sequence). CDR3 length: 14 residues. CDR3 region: CASSPNYRGPGYTF. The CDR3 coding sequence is TGTGCCAGCAGTCCCAATTATAGGGGCCCTGGCTACACCTTC.

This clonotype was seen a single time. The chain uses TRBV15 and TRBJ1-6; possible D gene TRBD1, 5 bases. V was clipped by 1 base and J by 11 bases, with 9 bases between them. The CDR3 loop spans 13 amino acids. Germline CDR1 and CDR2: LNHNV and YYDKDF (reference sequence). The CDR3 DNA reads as TGTGCCACCAGCAGAGTCGGGGGGGCACCCCTCCACTTT. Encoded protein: CATSRVGGAPLHF.

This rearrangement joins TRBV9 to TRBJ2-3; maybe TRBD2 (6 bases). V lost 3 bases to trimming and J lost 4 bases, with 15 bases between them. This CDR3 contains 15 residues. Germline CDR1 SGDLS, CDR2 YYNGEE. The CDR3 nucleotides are TGTGCCAGCAGCGATAAGCGGGCGCTGGCAGATACGCAGTATTTT. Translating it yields CASSDKRALADTQYF. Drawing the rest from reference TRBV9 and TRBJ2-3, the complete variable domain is DSGVTQTPKHLITATGQRVTLRCSPRSGDLSVYWYQQSLDQGLQFLIQYYNGEERAKGNILERFSAQQFPDLHSELNLSSLELGDSALYFCASSDKRALADTQYFGPGTRLTVL.

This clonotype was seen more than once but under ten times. The CDR3 DNA reads as TGTGCCTGGAACCGGGACAGGATGGAAGAACTGTTTTTT. Residues: CAWNRDRMEELFF. The V call is TRBV30, the J call TRBJ1-4; 8 bases are a match to TRBD1. The CDR3 length is 13 residues. Germline CDR1 and CDR2: GTSNPN and SVGIG (reference sequence). V shed 4 bases, J shed 12 bases, and the junction held 10 bases outside the gene matches.